This note documents a single T cell receptor (beta chain) sequence. Some clones are missing from TCRdb's copy, which holds only in-frame ones; the method was immunoSEQ multiplex PCR. The repertoire holds roughly 120,000 clones, 90% seen once, with around 4.1% in the top ten. The data were taken from a study of blood T cell repertoires in COVID-19. The CDR3 consists of 21 residues. Trimming removed 3 bases at V and 1 base at J, with 28 bases between. Germline V gene data show CDR1 as LNHDA and CDR2 as SQIVND (reference sequence). Sequencing input: peripheral blood. The TCR sequence derives from a woman in her sixties with COVID-19, enrolled during active disease. This chain links TRBV19 with TRBJ2-4, with a weak D call TRBD1 (5 bases). The CDR3 DNA sequence: TGTGCCAGTAGTATGGACACGGGTTGGCGCGGAGTCGGTGGGGCCAAAAACATTCAGTACTTC. This gives the protein CASSMDTGWRGVGGAKNIQYF.